This TCR beta chain was observed in a study of response to subunit inactivated influenza vaccine. This CDR3 is built from 16 residues. The V segment lost 6 bases and the J segment 3 bases; nucleotides outside the gene matches: 10. MiXCR was run by TCRdb on the RT-PCR reads, yielding one entry per CDR3 protein. The data hold fewer than 350,000 distinct CDR3 sequences, with roughly a fifth observed a single time. This clonotype was seen ten or more times. Sequences were derived from PBMCs from blood, sampled less than 22 months after vaccination. This chain links TRBV12-3 or TRBV12-4 with TRBJ2-1, with 8 nucleotides matching TRBD1. This TCR was sampled from a man aged 45 to 70 who received an inactivated influenza vaccine. The CDR3 sequence is CASRPAGTGHYNEQFF. For the CDR3, the DNA is TGTGCCAGCAGACCAGCCGGGACAGGACACTACAATGAGCAGTTCTTC.